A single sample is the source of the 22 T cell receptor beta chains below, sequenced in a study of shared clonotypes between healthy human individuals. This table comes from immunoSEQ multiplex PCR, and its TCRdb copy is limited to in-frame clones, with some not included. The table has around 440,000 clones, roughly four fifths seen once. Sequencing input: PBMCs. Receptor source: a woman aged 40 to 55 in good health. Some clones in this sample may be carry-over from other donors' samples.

The CDR3 is CASRSGAAQPQHF. Written as DNA, the CDR3 is TGTGCCAGCAGATCGGGGGCGGCTCAGCCCCAGCATTTT. J is TRBJ1-5 and V is TRBV6-5; a possible D gene is TRBD1 (6 bases). The CDR3 length is 13 residues. The germline CDR1 and CDR2 sequences are MNHEY and SVGAGI. Deletions cut 6 bases from V and 6 bases from J, with 12 bases between.

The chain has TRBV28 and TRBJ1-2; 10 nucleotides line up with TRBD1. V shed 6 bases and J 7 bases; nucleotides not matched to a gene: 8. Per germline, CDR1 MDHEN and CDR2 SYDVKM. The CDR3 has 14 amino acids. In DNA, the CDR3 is TGTGCCAGCAGCACCGGGACAGGGGTGGTTGGCTACACCTTC. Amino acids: CASSTGTGVVGYTF.

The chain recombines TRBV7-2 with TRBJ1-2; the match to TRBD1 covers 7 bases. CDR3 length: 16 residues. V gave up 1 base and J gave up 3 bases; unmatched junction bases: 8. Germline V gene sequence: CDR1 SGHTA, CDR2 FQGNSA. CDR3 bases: TGTGCCAGCAGCTTAGGATTAGGGGGCGGGGACTATGGCTACACCTTC. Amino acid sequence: CASSLGLGGGDYGYTF.

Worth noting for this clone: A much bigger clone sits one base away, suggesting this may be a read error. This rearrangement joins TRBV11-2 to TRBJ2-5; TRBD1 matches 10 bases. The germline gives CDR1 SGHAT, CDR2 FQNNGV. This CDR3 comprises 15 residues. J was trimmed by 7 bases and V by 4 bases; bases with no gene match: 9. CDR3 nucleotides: TGTGCCAGCAGCTCCACGGGACAGGGGACAGGGACCCAGTACTTC. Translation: CASSSTGQGTGTQYF. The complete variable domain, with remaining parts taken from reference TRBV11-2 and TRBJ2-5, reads EAGVAQSPRYKIIEKRQSVAFWCNPISGHATLYWYQQILGQGPKLLIQFQNNGVVDDSQLPKDRFSAERLKGVDSTLKIQPAKLEDSAVYLCASSSTGQGTGTQYFGPGTRLLVL.

The CDR3 loop reads CAISEFSTGGASNYGYTF. CDR3 in DNA: TGTGCCATCAGTGAGTTTTCGACAGGGGGAGCTTCTAACTATGGCTACACCTTC. The chain joins TRBV10-3 to TRBJ1-2, with 9 bases aligning to TRBD1. Germline CDR1 is ENHRY and CDR2 is SYGVKD. With 1 base clipped from V and 0 bases from J, the junction kept 9 bases outside the gene matches. CDR3 length: 18 amino acids.

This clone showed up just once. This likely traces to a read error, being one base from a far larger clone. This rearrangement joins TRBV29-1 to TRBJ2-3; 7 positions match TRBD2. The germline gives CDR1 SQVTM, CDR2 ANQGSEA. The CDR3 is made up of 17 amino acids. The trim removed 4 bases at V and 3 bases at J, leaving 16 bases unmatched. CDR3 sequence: CSVGDAVGGRVTDTQYF. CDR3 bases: TGCAGCGTTGGAGATGCAGTGGGAGGGAGGGTGACAGATACGCAGTATTTT.

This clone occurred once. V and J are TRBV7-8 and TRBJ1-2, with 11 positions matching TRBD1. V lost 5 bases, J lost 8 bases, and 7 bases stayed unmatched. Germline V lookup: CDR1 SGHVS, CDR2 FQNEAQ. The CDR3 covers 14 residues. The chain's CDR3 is CASSTGQGAIGYTF. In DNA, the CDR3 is TGTGCCAGCAGCACAGGACAGGGGGCAATCGGCTACACCTTC.

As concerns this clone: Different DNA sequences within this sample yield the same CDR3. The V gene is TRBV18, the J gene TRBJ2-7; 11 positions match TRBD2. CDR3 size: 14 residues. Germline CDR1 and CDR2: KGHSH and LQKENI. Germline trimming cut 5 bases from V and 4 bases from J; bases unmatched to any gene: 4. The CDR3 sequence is CASSSGTSGYEQYF. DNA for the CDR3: TGTGCCAGCTCATCCGGGACTAGCGGTTACGAGCAGTACTTC.

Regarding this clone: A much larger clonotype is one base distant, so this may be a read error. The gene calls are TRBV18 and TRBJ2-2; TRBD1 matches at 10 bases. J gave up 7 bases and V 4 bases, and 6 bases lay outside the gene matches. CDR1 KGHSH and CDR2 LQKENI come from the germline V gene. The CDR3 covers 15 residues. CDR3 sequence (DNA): TGTGCCAGCTCACTGGGACAGGGGCCCGGCGGGGAGCTGTTTTTT. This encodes CASSLGQGPGGELFF.

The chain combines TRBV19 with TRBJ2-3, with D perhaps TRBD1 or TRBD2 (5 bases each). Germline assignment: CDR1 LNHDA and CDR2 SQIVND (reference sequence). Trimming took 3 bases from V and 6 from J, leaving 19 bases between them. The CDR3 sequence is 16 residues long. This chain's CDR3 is CASSIPPGQGADTQYF. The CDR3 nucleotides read TGTGCCAGTAGTATCCCCCCAGGCCAGGGAGCTGATACGCAGTATTTT.

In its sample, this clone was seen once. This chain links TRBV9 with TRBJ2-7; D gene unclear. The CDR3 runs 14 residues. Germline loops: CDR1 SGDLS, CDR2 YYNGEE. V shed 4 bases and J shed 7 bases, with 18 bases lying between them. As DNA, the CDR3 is TGTGCCAGCAGCCCCACCTCTGCTTTCAGGGAGCAGTACTTC. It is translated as CASSPTSAFREQYF.

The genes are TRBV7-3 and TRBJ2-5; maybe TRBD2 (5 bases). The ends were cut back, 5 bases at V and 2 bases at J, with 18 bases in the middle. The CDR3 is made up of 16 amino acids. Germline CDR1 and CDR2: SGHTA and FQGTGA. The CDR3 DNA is TGTGCCAGCAGCCCCCTGGGGAGCGGAGCTCAAGAGACCCAGTACTTC. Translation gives CASSPLGSGAQETQYF.

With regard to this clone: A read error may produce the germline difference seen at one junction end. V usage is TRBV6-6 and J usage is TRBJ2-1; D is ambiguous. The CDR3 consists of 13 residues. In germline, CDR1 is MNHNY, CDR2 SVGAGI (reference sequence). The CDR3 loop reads CASTIGSPNEQLF. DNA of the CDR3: TGTGCCAGCACCATAGGGTCCCCCAATGAGCAGCTCTTC.

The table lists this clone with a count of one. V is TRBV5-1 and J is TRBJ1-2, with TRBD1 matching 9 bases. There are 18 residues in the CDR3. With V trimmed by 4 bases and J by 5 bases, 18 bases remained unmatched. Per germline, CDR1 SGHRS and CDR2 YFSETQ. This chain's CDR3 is CASSQSSPGTGTPYGYTF. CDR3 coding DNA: TGCGCCAGCAGCCAGTCATCCCCCGGGACAGGGACCCCGTATGGCTACACCTTC.

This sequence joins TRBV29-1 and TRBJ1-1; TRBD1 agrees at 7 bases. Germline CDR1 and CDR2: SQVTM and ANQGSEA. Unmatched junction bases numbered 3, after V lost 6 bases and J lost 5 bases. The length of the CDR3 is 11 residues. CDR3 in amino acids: CSVQGQTEAFF. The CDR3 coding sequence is TGCAGCGTCCAGGGACAGACTGAAGCTTTCTTT. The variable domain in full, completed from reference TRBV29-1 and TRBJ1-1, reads SAVISQKPSRDICQRGTSLTIQCQVDSQVTMMFWYRQQPGQSLTLIATANQGSEATYESGFVIDKFPISRPNLTFSTLTVSNMSPEDSSIYLCSVQGQTEAFFGQGTRLTVV.

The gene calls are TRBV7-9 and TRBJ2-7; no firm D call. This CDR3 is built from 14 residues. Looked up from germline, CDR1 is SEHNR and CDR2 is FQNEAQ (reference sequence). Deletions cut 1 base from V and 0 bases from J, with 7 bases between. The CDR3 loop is CASSLGSVSYEQYF. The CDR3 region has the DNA TGTGCCAGCAGCTTAGGAAGTGTCTCCTACGAGCAGTACTTC.

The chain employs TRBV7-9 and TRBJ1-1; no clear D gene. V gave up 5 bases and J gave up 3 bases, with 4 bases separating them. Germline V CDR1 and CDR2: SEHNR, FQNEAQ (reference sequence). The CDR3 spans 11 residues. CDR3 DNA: TGTGCCAGCAGCCCTTACACTGAAGCTTTCTTT. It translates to CASSPYTEAFF.

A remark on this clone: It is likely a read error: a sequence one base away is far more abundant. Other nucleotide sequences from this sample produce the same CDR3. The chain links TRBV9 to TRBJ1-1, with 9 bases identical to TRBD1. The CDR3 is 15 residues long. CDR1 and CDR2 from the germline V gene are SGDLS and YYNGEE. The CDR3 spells CASSVGGQGHSEAFF. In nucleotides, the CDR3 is TGTGCCAGCAGCGTAGGGGGACAGGGCCATTCTGAAGCCTTCTTT.

This CDR3 reads CASSTRDSTDTQYF. As DNA, the CDR3 is TGTGCCAGCAGTACCCGGGACAGCACAGATACGCAGTATTTT. The chain uses TRBV25-1 and TRBJ2-3; D might be TRBD1 or TRBD2, each matching 5 bases. The CDR3 consists of 14 residues. Germline V CDR1 and CDR2: MGHDK, SYGVNS. The V end lost 5 bases, the J end lost 0 bases, and 9 bases lay between the germline ends. Full variable domain (outside the CDR3, taken from reference TRBV25-1 and TRBJ2-3): EADIYQTPRYLVIGTGKKITLECSQTMGHDKMYWYQQDPGMELHLIHYSYGVNSTEKGDLSSESTVSRIRTEHFPLTLESARPSHTSQYLCASSTRDSTDTQYFGPGTRLTVL.

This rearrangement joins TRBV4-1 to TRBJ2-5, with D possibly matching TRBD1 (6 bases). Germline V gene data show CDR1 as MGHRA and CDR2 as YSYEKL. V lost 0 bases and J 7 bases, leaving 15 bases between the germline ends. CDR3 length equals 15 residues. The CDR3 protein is CASSQDGAGVGTQYF. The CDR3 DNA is TGCGCCAGCAGCCAAGACGGGGCAGGGGTGGGGACCCAGTACTTC.

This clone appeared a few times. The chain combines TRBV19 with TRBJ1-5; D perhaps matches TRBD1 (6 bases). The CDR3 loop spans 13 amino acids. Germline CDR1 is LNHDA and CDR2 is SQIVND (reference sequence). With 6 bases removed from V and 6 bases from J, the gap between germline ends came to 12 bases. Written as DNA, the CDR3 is TGTGCCAGTAGCCCGACAGGTTTTCAGCCCCAGCATTTT. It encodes CASSPTGFQPQHF.

CDR3 nucleotide sequence: TGTGCCAGCTCACCACGCCTTGGGGAGCAGTACTTC. Translation gives CASSPRLGEQYF. This sequence joins TRBV18 and TRBJ2-7, with D hard to call. The CDR3 loop spans 12 amino acids. V lost 1 base and J 7 bases, leaving 8 bases between the germline ends. Per germline, CDR1 KGHSH and CDR2 LQKENI.